These 19 T cell receptor beta chains were all obtained from the same sample, sequenced in a study of CD8+ T cells in alopecia areata. Investigators isolated RNA and reverse transcribed it into cDNA to act as the sequencing template. This table comes from immunoSEQ multiplex PCR, and its TCRdb copy is limited to in-frame clones, with some not included. The sample yields 150,000 or so clones, 49% seen once. Sequenced material: CD8+ T cells sorted from blood, taken at week 0. The receptors here all came from a human donor with alopecia areata.

V is TRBV27 and J is TRBJ1-1; D gene uncertain. Germline V gene sequence: CDR1 MNHEY, CDR2 SMNVEV (reference sequence). The CDR3 contains 12 residues. V lost 7 bases and J 11 bases, leaving 17 bases between the germline ends. CDR3 amino acids: CASTDGGVRAFF. The CDR3 DNA follows: TGTGCCAGCACCGACGGTGGGGTACGGGCTTTCTTT.

The chain carries TRBV19 and TRBJ1-4, with 8 bases lining up with TRBD1. V lost 10 bases to trimming and J lost 7 bases; unmatched junction nucleotides: 5. CDR3 size: 12 residues. Per germline, CDR1 LNHDA and CDR2 SQIVND (reference sequence). The CDR3 loop is CATAGQVEKLFF. The CDR3 DNA reads as TGTGCCACCGCGGGACAGGTTGAAAAACTGTTTTTT.

The chain is built from TRBV10-3 and TRBJ2-7, with D unresolved. The V end lost 4 bases, the J end lost 5 bases, and 12 bases lay between the germline ends. The CDR3 consists of 13 residues. Germline loops: CDR1 ENHRY, CDR2 SYGVKD. CDR3 bases: TGTGCCATCAGTGCTGGGGAACGCGACGAGCAGTACTTC. Translated, it gives CAISAGERDEQYF.

The V and J genes are TRBV9 and TRBJ2-2; perhaps TRBD1 as D (6 bases). The germline V and J ends were trimmed by 6 bases and 3 bases, with 12 bases remaining between them. This CDR3 is 14 amino acids long. Germline assignment: CDR1 SGDLS and CDR2 YYNGEE. The CDR3 nucleotides read TGTGCCAGCAACCCCGGGACACACACCGGGGAGCTGTTTTTT. It translates to CASNPGTHTGELFF.

This chain links TRBV11-2 with TRBJ2-7, with no clear D. CDR1 is SGHAT and CDR2 is FQNNGV in the germline V gene. Trimming pared 10 bases from V and 0 bases from J, leaving 7 bases between. This CDR3 region has 11 residues. CDR3 nucleotides: TGTGCCACCGCTCGCTCCTACGAGCAGTACTTC. Residues: CATARSYEQYF.

The rearrangement joins TRBV4-1 to TRBJ2-1; D might be TRBD2 (7 bases). This CDR3 is 15 amino acids long. V lost 0 bases and J lost 4, with 10 bases in between. Per germline, CDR1 MGHRA and CDR2 YSYEKL. Here the CDR3 DNA reads TGCGCCAGCAGCCAAGATAGGGGGGGGTACAATGAGCAGTTCTTC. Translating it yields CASSQDRGGYNEQFF.

At least ten counts were recorded for this clone. The rearrangement uses TRBV5-1 and TRBJ2-7; a possible D gene is TRBD2 (5 bases). Germline V gene data show CDR1 as SGHRS and CDR2 as YFSETQ. V was cut by 0 bases and J by 3 bases, with 10 bases left in between. The CDR3 is 14 amino acids. CDR3 sequence: CASSLVGSSYEQYF. The CDR3 DNA sequence: TGCGCCAGCAGCTTGGTAGGGAGTAGCTACGAGCAGTACTTC.

The chain couples TRBV7-8 to TRBJ2-1, with TRBD2 matching 11 bases. The germline V gene has CDR1 SGHVS and CDR2 FQNEAQ. The CDR3 loop spans 15 amino acids. With V trimmed by 2 bases and J by 10 bases, 7 bases remained unmatched. CDR3 nucleotide sequence: TGTGCCAGCAGCTTAACTAGCGGGGGCCGGGGGGAGCAGTTCTTC. This encodes CASSLTSGGRGEQFF.

This clone was counted once. V gene TRBV6-5 combines with J gene TRBJ2-3; the D is unclear. Trimming removed 8 bases from V and 4 bases from J, with 19 bases in between. The germline V gene encodes CDR1 MNHEY and CDR2 SVGAGI. The CDR3 length is 15 residues. The chain's CDR3 is CASSEELADADTQYF. The CDR3 region has the DNA TGTGCCAGCTCTGAAGAGTTAGCAGACGCAGATACGCAGTATTTT.

The chain uses TRBV29-1 and TRBJ1-2; TRBD1 agrees at 7 bases. V dropped 3 bases and J dropped 0; count of bases not matched to a gene: 7. This CDR3 comprises 15 residues. CDR1 SQVTM and CDR2 ANQGSEA come from the germline V gene. DNA for the CDR3: TGCAGCGTTGAGTCCTACAGGGGATCTAACTATGGCTACACCTTC. Translating it yields CSVESYRGSNYGYTF.

V and J are TRBV30 and TRBJ1-1, with D unresolved. Germline V gene sequence: CDR1 GTSNPN, CDR2 SVGIG (reference sequence). Trimming cost V 0 bases and J 1 base, with 6 bases left between them. The CDR3 spans 13 residues. The CDR3 DNA reads TGTGCCTGGAGTGTAACGGAGAACACTGAAGCTTTCTTT. As protein: CAWSVTENTEAFF. The full variable domain, rest sourced from reference TRBV30 and TRBJ1-1, is SQTIHQWPATLVQPVGSPLSLECTVEGTSNPNLYWYRQAAGRGLQLLFYSVGIGQISSEVPQNLSASRPQDRQFILSSKKLLLSDSGFYLCAWSVTENTEAFFGQGTRLTVV.

This chain connects TRBV6-5 to TRBJ2-5, with 8 bases that match TRBD1. The CDR3 spans 14 residues. With V trimmed by 5 bases and J by 5 bases, 7 bases remained unmatched. From germline, CDR1 is MNHEY and CDR2 SVGAGI. CDR3 protein: CASSEDRAPETQYF. Written as DNA, the CDR3 is TGTGCCAGCAGTGAGGACAGGGCCCCCGAGACCCAGTACTTC.

The chain employs TRBV6-5 and TRBJ2-1; 7 nucleotides align to TRBD2. The germline gives CDR1 MNHEY, CDR2 SVGAGI. V was clipped by 0 bases and J by 7 bases; unmatched bases: 6. This CDR3 is built from 15 residues. The CDR3 nucleotides read TGTGCCAGCAGTTACTCTTGGACTAGTGTGAATGAGCAGTTCTTC. Protein sequence: CASSYSWTSVNEQFF.

J is TRBJ2-3 and V is TRBV27; D ambiguous. The germline V gene encodes CDR1 MNHEY and CDR2 SMNVEV (reference sequence). The CDR3 is made up of 12 amino acids. The ends were cut back, 5 bases at V and 4 bases at J, with 7 bases in the middle. CDR3 nucleotides: TGTGCCAGCAGTCTGCGTTCAGATACGCAGTATTTT. Protein sequence: CASSLRSDTQYF.

A few counts support this clone. CDR3 sequence: CSVGTSIAAGELFF. The CDR3 DNA is TGCAGCGTTGGAACATCCATAGCAGCCGGGGAGCTGTTTTTT. The rearrangement uses TRBV29-1 and TRBJ2-2; D ambiguous. Germline assignment: CDR1 SQVTM and CDR2 ANQGSEA. The CDR3 covers 14 residues. V lost 4 bases to trimming and J lost 6 bases, with 15 bases between them.

This clone was observed a handful of times. This chain links TRBV6-6 with TRBJ2-2, with TRBD2 matching 8 bases. Unmatched junction bases numbered 3, after V lost 10 bases and J lost 5 bases. The germline gives CDR1 MNHNY, CDR2 SVGAGI (reference sequence). The CDR3 is made up of 12 amino acids. CDR3 in amino acids: CATPSGTGELFF. DNA of the CDR3: TGTGCCACCCCTAGCGGGACCGGGGAGCTGTTTTTT.

This clone has just a few counts. V usage is TRBV29-1 and J usage is TRBJ1-5; D unresolved. This CDR3 has 13 amino acids. V was cut by 2 bases and J by 6 bases, with 11 bases left in between. CDR1 and CDR2 (germline): SQVTM, ANQGSEA. This CDR3 reads CSVEMGNGQPQHF. The CDR3 nucleotides are TGCAGCGTTGAAATGGGTAACGGTCAGCCCCAGCATTTT.

V and J are TRBV5-4 and TRBJ2-3; D tentatively fits TRBD1 or TRBD2 (5 bases each). The CDR3 is 14 amino acids. The V end was cut by 4 bases, the J end by 4 bases, with 13 bases between. Germline V gene lookup returns CDR1 SGHNT and CDR2 YYREEE (reference sequence). The CDR3 sequence: CASSDRDPPDTQYF. CDR3 DNA sequence: TGTGCCAGCAGCGACCGGGACCCGCCAGATACGCAGTATTTT. Based on the CDR3 plus reference TRBV5-4 and TRBJ2-3, the full variable domain is ETGVTQSPTHLIKTRGQQVTLRCSSQSGHNTVSWYQQALGQGPQFIFQYYREEENGRGNFPPRFSGLQFPNYSSELNVNALELDDSALYLCASSDRDPPDTQYFGPGTRLTVL.

The V and J genes are TRBV30 and TRBJ1-5, with D maybe TRBD1 (5 bases). Per germline, CDR1 GTSNPN and CDR2 SVGIG (reference sequence). The CDR3 loop spans 13 amino acids. The V end was cut by 1 base, the J end by 4 bases, with 8 bases between. The CDR3 DNA sequence: TGTGCCTGGAGTGGCAGGGTGAATCAGCCCCAGCATTTT. It encodes CAWSGRVNQPQHF.